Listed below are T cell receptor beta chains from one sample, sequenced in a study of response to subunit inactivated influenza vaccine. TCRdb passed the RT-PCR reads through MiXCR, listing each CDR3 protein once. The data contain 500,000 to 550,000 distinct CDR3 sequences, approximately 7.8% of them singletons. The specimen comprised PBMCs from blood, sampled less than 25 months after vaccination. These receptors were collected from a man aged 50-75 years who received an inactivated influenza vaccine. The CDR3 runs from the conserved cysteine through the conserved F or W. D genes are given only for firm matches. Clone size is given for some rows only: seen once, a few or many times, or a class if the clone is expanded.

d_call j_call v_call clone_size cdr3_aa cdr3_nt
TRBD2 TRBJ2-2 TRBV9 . CASSGAGVGTGELFF TGTGCCAGCAGCGGAGCGGGAGTCGGTACCGGGGAGCTGTTTTTT
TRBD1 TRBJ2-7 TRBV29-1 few CSVAGTGVEQYF TGCAGCGTTGCAGGGACAGGGGTGGAGCAGTACTTC
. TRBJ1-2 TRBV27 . CASSLEWAGNYGYTF TGTGCCAGCAGTTTGGAGTGGGCCGGTAACTATGGCTACACCTTC
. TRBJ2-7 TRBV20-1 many CSARARVGLQSYEQYF TGCAGTGCTAGAGCGAGGGTTGGTTTACAGTCCTACGAGCAGTACTTC
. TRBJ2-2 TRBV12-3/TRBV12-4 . CASRTTVAGELFF TGTGCCAGCAGGACTACTGTGGCCGGGGAGCTGTTTTTT
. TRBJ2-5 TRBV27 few CASRVQGTETQYF TGTGCCAGCAGGGTACAGGGTACGGAGACCCAGTACTTC
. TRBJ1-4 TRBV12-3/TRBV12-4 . CASRWDGPNEKLFF TGTGCCAGCAGATGGGACGGTCCAAATGAAAAACTGTTTTTT
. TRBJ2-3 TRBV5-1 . CASSPRRAGGPSTDTQYF TGCGCCAGCAGCCCCCGGAGGGCAGGCGGTCCAAGCACAGATACGCAGTATTTT
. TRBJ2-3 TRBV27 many CASVEFGTDTQYF TGTGCCAGCGTGGAGTTCGGGACAGATACGCAGTATTTT
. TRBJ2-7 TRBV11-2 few CASSLAVRGEEQYF TGTGCCAGCAGCTTAGCTGTCCGGGGTGAGGAGCAGTACTTC
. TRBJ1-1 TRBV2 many CASKYGNTEAFF TGTGCCAGCAAGTATGGGAACACTGAAGCTTTCTTT
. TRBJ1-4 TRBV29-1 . CSVEDALKLFF TGCAGCGTTGAAGATGCGCTTAAACTGTTTTTT
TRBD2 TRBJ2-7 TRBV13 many CASSRRNEPGLGSYEQYF TGTGCCAGCAGCCGTCGGAATGAACCGGGACTAGGTTCCTACGAGCAGTACTTC
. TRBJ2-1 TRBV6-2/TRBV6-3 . CASSYPDQKIF TGTGCCAGCAGTTACCCCGACCAGAAGATCTTC
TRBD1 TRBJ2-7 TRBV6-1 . CASSLGQVAYEQYF TGTGCCAGCAGCTTGGGACAGGTGGCCTACGAGCAGTACTTC
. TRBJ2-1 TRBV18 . CASGPTGGGFYNEQFF TGTGCCAGCGGCCCAACGGGAGGGGGCTTCTACAATGAGCAGTTCTTC
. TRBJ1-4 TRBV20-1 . CSAPVGPGEKLFF TGCAGTGCTCCAGTGGGCCCAGGCGAAAAACTGTTTTTT
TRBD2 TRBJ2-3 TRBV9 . CASSSPIAGGADTQYF TGTGCCAGCAGCTCACCAATAGCGGGAGGCGCAGATACGCAGTATTTT
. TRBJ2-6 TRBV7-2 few CASSLQGVGANVLTF TGTGCCAGCAGCTTACAGGGAGTCGGGGCCAACGTCCTGACTTTC
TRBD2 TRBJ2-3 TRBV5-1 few CASSEGRHRGTSGSSTDTQYF TGCGCCAGCAGCGAGGGACGCCACCGGGGGACTAGCGGGAGTAGCACAGATACGCAGTATTTT
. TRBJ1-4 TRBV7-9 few CASSLVGGENEKLFF TGTGCCAGCAGCTTAGTTGGCGGAGAAAATGAAAAACTGTTTTTT
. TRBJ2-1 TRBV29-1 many CSVEVGLSQFF TGCAGCGTTGAGGTAGGGCTTTCTCAGTTCTTC
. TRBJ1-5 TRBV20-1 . CSARGAGSRPFSNQPQHF TGCAGTGCTAGGGGTGCGGGCTCGAGGCCTTTTAGCAATCAGCCCCAGCATTTT
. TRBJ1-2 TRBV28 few CASYGLGYGYTF TGTGCTTCTTATGGTTTGGGCTATGGCTACACCTTC
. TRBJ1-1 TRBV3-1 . CASSQVSGTEAFF TGTGCCAGCAGCCAAGTCTCAGGCACTGAAGCTTTCTTT
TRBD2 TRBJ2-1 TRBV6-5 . CASSLGRGTQFF TGTGCCAGCAGTTTGGGGCGGGGGACCCAGTTCTTC
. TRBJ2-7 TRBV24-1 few CATSTFTGKGTDEQYF TGTGCCACCAGTACCTTTACGGGTAAGGGGACGGACGAGCAGTACTTC
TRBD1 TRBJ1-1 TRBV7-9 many CASSPRDRLGTEAFF TGTGCCAGCAGCCCCAGGGACAGGCTTGGCACTGAAGCTTTCTTT
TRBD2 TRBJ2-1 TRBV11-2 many CASSLTGTSGYNEQFF TGTGCCAGCAGCCTCACCGGGACTAGCGGATACAATGAGCAGTTCTTC
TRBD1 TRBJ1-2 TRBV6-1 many CASSGGQGAIYGYTF TGTGCCAGCAGTGGAGGACAGGGGGCAATCTATGGCTACACCTTC
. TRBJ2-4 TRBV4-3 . CASSQIQRSGQYF TGCGCCAGCAGCCAAATCCAGCGCAGCGGCCAGTACTTC
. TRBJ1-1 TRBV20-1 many CSAGAGWVTTEAFF TGCAGTGCCGGAGCGGGGTGGGTGACCACTGAAGCTTTCTTT
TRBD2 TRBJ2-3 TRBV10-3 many CAISRTSSGTDTQYF TGTGCCATCAGTCGGACTAGTTCGGGGACAGATACGCAGTATTTT
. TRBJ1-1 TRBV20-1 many CSASHGGTEAFF TGCAGTGCTTCCCATGGGGGCACTGAAGCTTTCTTT
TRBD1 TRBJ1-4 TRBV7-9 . CASSLVRGHEKLFF TGTGCCAGCAGCTTAGTCAGGGGGCACGAAAAACTGTTTTTT
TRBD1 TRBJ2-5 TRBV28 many CASSSVGQGQETQYF TGTGCCAGCAGTTCCGTAGGACAGGGGCAAGAGACCCAGTACTTC
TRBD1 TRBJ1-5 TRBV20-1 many CSAGTGGGNQPQHF TGCAGTGCTGGGACAGGGGGTGGCAATCAGCCCCAGCATTTT
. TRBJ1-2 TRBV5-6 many CASSPWPGDGNNGYTF TGTGCCAGCAGCCCGTGGCCAGGGGATGGTAATAATGGCTACACCTTC
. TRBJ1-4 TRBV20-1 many CSARPWTGEKLFF TGCAGTGCTAGACCCTGGACGGGGGAAAAACTGTTTTTT
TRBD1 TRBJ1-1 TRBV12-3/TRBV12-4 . CASSSHGGTGNTEAFF TGTGCCAGCAGTTCTCACGGAGGGACAGGAAACACTGAAGCTTTCTTT
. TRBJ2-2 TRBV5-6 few CASSYGLVPGELFF TGTGCCAGCAGCTACGGTCTGGTACCCGGGGAGCTGTTTTTT
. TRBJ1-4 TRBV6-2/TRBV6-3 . CASSYTGKKEKLFF TGTGCCAGCAGTTACACGGGGAAGAAGGAAAAACTGTTTTTT
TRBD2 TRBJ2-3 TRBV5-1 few CASSLESSGDTDTQYF TGCGCCAGCAGCTTGGAGTCTAGCGGGGACACAGATACGCAGTATTTT
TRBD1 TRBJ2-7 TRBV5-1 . CASRGTGGLEQYF TGCGCCAGCAGAGGGACAGGGGGGTTGGAGCAGTACTTC
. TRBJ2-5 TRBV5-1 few CASSLGSGGPLETQYF TGCGCCAGCAGCTTGGGAAGCGGCGGGCCTTTGGAGACCCAGTACTTC